This T cell receptor beta chain was captured in a study of cytomegalovirus exposure and HLA in healthy donors. General study results and limits: Accounts indicate the classifier identified cytomegalovirus status with strong specificity and sensitivity. The authors later found TCR association rates varying by HLA locus, with DRB1 most and HLA-C fewest. A later analysis linked a missense DCLRE1C variant to TCR beta V- and J-gene trimming. Using a false discovery rate of 0.05, a later analysis showed that 15,000 to 20,000 TCR beta sequences were associated with HLA alleles.

Primers for the PCR totalled 60 Vbeta and 13 Jbeta. Produced via immunoSEQ multiplex PCR; TCRdb's table is partial and in-frame only. The profile covers under 150,000 clones, with approximately 80% appearing a single time and roughly 4% taken by the ten largest. As for this clone: Its matching antigen is unknown. At one of its ends the junction is not consistent with the germline gene, which may arise from a read error.

Germline assignment: CDR1 WSHSY and CDR2 SAAADI. This CDR3 is built from 14 residues. The J gene is TRBJ1-2, the V gene TRBV10-2, with a possible D match to TRBD1 (6 bases). The sequencing input was PBMCs. The sequence came from a woman between 35 and 50 years old in good health and CMV-seropositive. CDR3 protein: CASSESGVGYGHTF. The DNA for the CDR3 is TGCGCCAGCAGTGAATCAGGGGTGGGCTATGGCCACACCTTC.